Included here is one T cell receptor beta chain sequence, with context. Its antigen is still unknown. These data belong to a study of blood T cells in healthy people across ages. About the research overall: Template switching caught about one barcoded beta molecule for each two T cells. Findings and caveats of the study: The CMV status of each donor remained undetermined, and this could have confounded shifts in expanded clonotypes. TCR beta diversity, measured per million T cells, fell in a roughly linear way with age.

The length of the CDR3 is 11 residues. Trimming took off 6 bases at V and 12 bases at J, with 14 bases between the two ends. A J-beta primer mix and a sample-barcoded 5' primer were used in a second PCR of about 7 to 12 cycles. TCRdb passed the 5' RACE reads through MiXCR, listing each CDR3 protein once. The table lists 800,000 or so distinct CDR3 sequences, around 62% of them singletons, with about 27% in the top ten. The clonotype originates from a man younger than 45 in good health. The rearrangement uses TRBV12-3 or TRBV12-4 and TRBJ1-1, with TRBD1 as a possible D gene (5 bases). The material sequenced was blood. In DNA form, the CDR3 reads TGTGCCAGCAGAGTGGGGCCCCTGACTTTCTTT. Its translation: CASRVGPLTFF.